A selection of T cell receptor beta chains follows, all from one sample in a study of blood T cell repertoires in COVID-19. Data came from immunoSEQ multiplex PCR; TCRdb stores just in-frame clones and leaves some out. The table shows 55,000 to 80,000 clones, with roughly 76% occurring only once. Material for sequencing was peripheral blood. These receptors were taken from a human donor in a cohort sampled during active COVID-19. The CDR3 runs from the conserved cysteine through the conserved F or W. The D gene is left open where the match is weak. Not every row has a clone size; where given, it reads once, few, many or a size class.

V gene	D gene	clone size	J gene	CDR3 protein	CDR3 DNA
TRBV24-1	NA	NA	TRBJ2-6	CATSVGEALSGANVLTF	TGTGCCACCAGTGTGGGGGAGGCACTGTCTGGGGCCAACGTCCTGACTTTC
TRBV6-5	TRBD1	NA	TRBJ2-7	CASNAQGANSYEQYF	TGTGCCAGCAATGCACAGGGGGCCAACTCCTACGAGCAGTACTTC
TRBV2	NA	NA	TRBJ2-3	CASSRDYSTDTQYF	TGTGCCAGCAGTCGAGACTATAGCACAGATACGCAGTATTTT
TRBV12-3/TRBV12-4	NA	NA	TRBJ2-1	CASSLGTANEQFF	TGTGCCAGCAGTTTAGGGACAGCTAATGAGCAGTTCTTC
TRBV6-5	NA	NA	TRBJ2-5	CATRRGFQETQYF	TGTGCCACGAGACGGGGGTTCCAAGAGACCCAGTACTTC
TRBV19	NA	NA	TRBJ1-4	CASSIVGGPNEKLFF	TGTGCCAGTAGTATAGTAGGGGGTCCGAATGAAAAACTGTTTTTT
TRBV6-1	TRBD1	NA	TRBJ1-5	CASSETGGVNQPQHF	TGTGCCAGCAGTGAAACAGGGGGCGTCAATCAGCCCCAGCATTTT
TRBV4-3	TRBD2	once	TRBJ2-3	CASSQATLAGGTDTQYF	TGCGCCAGCAGCCAGGCGACACTAGCGGGGGGCACAGATACGCAGTATTTT
TRBV4-2	TRBD2	few	TRBJ2-3	CASSQDGSGGPDTQYF	TGTGCCAGCAGCCAAGATGGTAGCGGGGGACCAGATACGCAGTATTTT
TRBV10-2	NA	NA	TRBJ1-3	CASSELSTPGNTIYF	TGCGCCAGCAGTGAGCTCTCGACGCCGGGTAACACCATATATTTT
TRBV30	TRBD1	NA	TRBJ1-5	CAWSVSDRGNQPQHF	TGTGCCTGGAGTGTGTCCGACAGGGGCAATCAGCCCCAGCATTTT
TRBV5-6	NA	NA	TRBJ1-5	CASSLAGGGNQPQHF	TGTGCCAGCAGCCTCGCGGGTGGGGGCAATCAGCCCCAGCATTTT
TRBV6-6	NA	NA	TRBJ2-4	CASSPRDIQYF	TGTGCCAGCAGCCCCAGGGACATTCAGTACTTC
TRBV28	NA	few	TRBJ1-1	CASSPNLAKEAFF	TGTGCCAGCAGTCCCAACCTAGCAAAGGAAGCTTTCTTT
TRBV3-1/TRBV3-2	TRBD1	NA	TRBJ1-1	CASSQGTGWTEAFF	TGTGCCAGCAGCCAAGGGACAGGGTGGACTGAAGCTTTCTTT
TRBV6-5	TRBD2	once	TRBJ2-3	CASSSGAVRDTQYF	TGTGCCAGCAGTAGCGGGGCGGTTCGAGATACGCAGTATTTT
TRBV7-9	TRBD1	NA	TRBJ1-2	CASSPPTGLGYTF	TGTGCCAGCAGCCCACCGACAGGGCTTGGCTACACCTTC
TRBV6-5	NA	NA	TRBJ2-5	CASGGTEYQETQYF	TGTGCCAGCGGGGGGACAGAGTACCAAGAGACCCAGTACTTC
TRBV10-3	TRBD1	NA	TRBJ2-1	CAISGTPGQGGDEQFF	TGTGCCATCAGTGGAACCCCGGGACAGGGTGGCGATGAGCAGTTCTTC
TRBV7-2	NA	NA	TRBJ2-1	CASSSTASGHEQFF	TGTGCCAGCAGCTCGACGGCTAGTGGTCATGAGCAGTTCTTC
TRBV20-1	NA	NA	TRBJ1-2	CSASRGAYGYTF	TGCAGTGCGAGTCGGGGGGCGTATGGCTACACCTTC
TRBV2	NA	NA	TRBJ1-5	CASSGRQFAQPQHF	TGTGCCAGCAGTGGCCGACAGTTTGCGCAGCCCCAGCATTTT
TRBV2	NA	NA	TRBJ2-7	CASSNMVQQYF	TGTGCCAGCAGCAACATGGTGCAGCAGTACTTC
TRBV2	TRBD2	NA	TRBJ2-5	CASMASGGVETQYF	TGTGCCAGCATGGCTAGCGGGGGGGTAGAGACCCAGTACTTC
TRBV28	TRBD2	few	TRBJ2-7	CASSLGGDNYEQYF	TGTGCCAGCAGTCTCGGGGGGGATAACTACGAGCAGTACTTC
TRBV6-6	NA	NA	TRBJ2-2	CASSYRGSKTGELFF	TGTGCCAGCAGTTACCGGGGATCTAAAACCGGGGAGCTGTTTTTT
TRBV6-2/TRBV6-3	TRBD2	NA	TRBJ2-5	CASSYSSSGGPMAQYF	TGTGCCAGCAGTTACTCCTCTAGCGGGGGGCCCATGGCCCAGTACTTC
TRBV5-1	TRBD1	NA	TRBJ1-1	CASSLADRGIMNTEAFF	TGCGCCAGCAGCTTGGCAGACAGGGGGATCATGAACACTGAAGCTTTCTTT
TRBV19	TRBD2	NA	TRBJ2-2	CASRELAGVTGELFF	TGTGCTAGTAGGGAACTAGCGGGGGTCACCGGGGAGCTGTTTTTT
TRBV5-1	TRBD1	NA	TRBJ1-5	CASRPGQENQPQHF	TGCGCCAGCAGACCGGGACAGGAAAATCAGCCCCAGCATTTT
TRBV2	NA	NA	TRBJ2-1	CASSVSSSSYNEQFF	TGTGCCAGCAGTGTGAGCTCGAGCTCCTACAATGAGCAGTTCTTC
TRBV3-1/TRBV3-2	NA	NA	TRBJ2-1	CASSQEQGMKNEQFF	TGTGCCAGCAGCCAAGAGCAGGGGATGAAAAATGAGCAGTTCTTC
TRBV13	TRBD1	NA	TRBJ2-1	CASSLTGGKLEQFF	TGTGCCAGCAGCTTGACAGGGGGCAAACTTGAGCAGTTCTTC
TRBV4-3	NA	NA	TRBJ1-2	CASSQDLGQNYGYTF	TGCGCCAGCAGCCAAGACTTAGGACAGAACTATGGCTACACCTTC
TRBV28	NA	NA	TRBJ1-2	CASSPGTKLNYGYTF	TGTGCCAGCAGCCCCGGGACAAAACTTAACTATGGCTACACCTTC
TRBV6-1	NA	NA	TRBJ1-5	CASSDQGRRAHNQPQHF	TGTGCCAGCAGTGATCAGGGGAGACGCGCCCACAATCAGCCCCAGCATTTT
TRBV24-1	NA	NA	TRBJ2-5	CATSAPPGETQYF	TGTGCCACCAGTGCACCGCCCGGGGAGACCCAGTACTTC
TRBV7-8	NA	NA	TRBJ1-6	CASSYRQLSGSYNSPLHF	TGTGCCAGCAGCTATCGACAGTTATCAGGATCCTATAATTCACCCCTCCACTTT
TRBV7-3	TRBD2	NA	TRBJ2-7	CASSNSGGKSYEQYF	TGTGCCAGCAGCAATAGCGGGGGCAAGTCCTACGAGCAGTACTTC
TRBV27	NA	NA	TRBJ1-1	CASIRQGYTEAFF	TGTGCCAGCATCCGGCAGGGCTACACTGAAGCTTTCTTT
TRBV5-1	TRBD1	NA	TRBJ2-2	CASSSHPGQGSPGELFF	TGCGCCAGCAGCTCGCATCCGGGACAGGGAAGTCCCGGGGAGCTGTTTTTT
TRBV7-2	TRBD2	NA	TRBJ2-1	CASSLSGTSGDEQFF	TGTGCCAGCAGCTTGTCCGGGACTAGCGGGGATGAGCAGTTCTTC